Presented here are 26 T cell receptor beta chains from one specimen sequenced in a study of cytomegalovirus exposure and HLA in healthy donors. 60 Vbeta and 13 Jbeta primers were used in PCR. Some clones are missing from TCRdb's copy, which holds only in-frame ones; the method was immunoSEQ multiplex PCR. The sample includes 81,000 or so clones, over 60% of them seen just once. Sequencing used PBMCs. Source of these receptors: a man aged 60-69 years in good health and CMV-seronegative.

The chain is built from TRBV30 and TRBJ2-7; D perhaps matches TRBD1 (5 bases). CDR1 and CDR2 from the germline V gene are GTSNPN and SVGIG (reference sequence). The V and J ends lost 5 bases and 0 bases respectively, with 11 bases between them. The CDR3 is 13 amino acids. The CDR3 coding sequence is TGTGCCTGGGATAGGGGTAGCTCCTACGAGCAGTACTTC. Its protein product is CAWDRGSSYEQYF. The whole variable domain, remainder taken from reference TRBV30 and TRBJ2-7, is SQTIHQWPATLVQPVGSPLSLECTVEGTSNPNLYWYRQAAGRGLQLLFYSVGIGQISSEVPQNLSASRPQDRQFILSSKKLLLSDSGFYLCAWDRGSSYEQYFGPGTRLTVT.

This clone was seen only once. The chain links TRBV27 to TRBJ1-1; 7 positions match TRBD1. Germline V gene lookup returns CDR1 MNHEY and CDR2 SMNVEV (reference sequence). V trimming: 4 bases; J trimming: 5 bases; junction bases outside the gene matches: 4. This CDR3 spans 13 amino acids. CDR3 in DNA: TGTGCCAGCAGTTCCAGGGGGGTGACTGAAGCTTTCTTT. This gives the protein CASSSRGVTEAFF.

This clone was recorded once. This sequence joins TRBV30 and TRBJ2-3; TRBD2 aligns across 10 bases. From germline, CDR1 is GTSNPN and CDR2 SVGIG (reference sequence). The CDR3 is 16 residues long. After removal of 1 base from V and 6 bases from J, the junction contained 10 bases not matched to a gene. The CDR3 coding sequence is TGTGCCTGGAGTGCCAAAGCGGGGGGGCTAGCCGATACGCAGTATTTT. Its translation: CAWSAKAGGLADTQYF.

The chain has TRBV10-3 and TRBJ2-1, with 7 bases aligning to TRBD1. The germline gives CDR1 ENHRY, CDR2 SYGVKD. V was clipped by 7 bases and J by 10 bases; unmatched bases: 13. The CDR3 extends over 14 amino acids. The CDR3, as DNA: TGTGCCATCACCTCCGGGACAGACCCCGGAGAGCAGTTCTTC. Protein sequence: CAITSGTDPGEQFF.

The CDR3 DNA reads TGTGCCAGCAGCCCCCAAGGACAGGGTCGTTCACCCCTCCACTTT. Its translation: CASSPQGQGRSPLHF. V and J are TRBV7-8 and TRBJ1-6; 8 bases map to TRBD1. CDR1 and CDR2 (germline): SGHVS, FQNEAQ. The CDR3 runs to 15 residues. The J segment lost 9 bases and the V segment lost 5 bases, leaving 9 bases of the junction unmatched.

The chain couples TRBV5-1 to TRBJ2-1; 13 positions agree with TRBD2. V gave up 3 bases and J gave up 9 bases; unmatched junction bases: 12. The germline CDR1 and CDR2 sequences are SGHRS and YFSETQ. This CDR3 contains 17 residues. CDR3 amino acids: CASSSTTSGGARGEQFF. The CDR3 DNA is TGCGCCAGCAGCTCCACAACTAGCGGGGGGGCCCGGGGTGAGCAGTTCTTC.

J is TRBJ2-5 and V is TRBV27; 11 nucleotides line up with TRBD1. The end of the DNA is better explained by TRBJ2-7, so the J call may be wrong. Germline values: CDR1 MNHEY, CDR2 SMNVEV (reference sequence). The CDR3 has 14 amino acids. The CDR3 DNA reads TGTGCCAGCAGTTTCGGGACAGGGGGTTACGAGCAGTACTTC. Its translation is CASSFGTGGYEQYF.

The chain is built from TRBV5-1 and TRBJ2-3; D uncertain. V lost 0 bases, J lost 3 bases, and 8 bases lay in between. Germline CDR1 SGHRS, CDR2 YFSETQ. This CDR3 region has 14 residues. This CDR3 reads CASSLGDRTDTQYF. The CDR3 nucleotides are TGCGCCAGCAGCTTGGGAGATAGAACAGATACGCAGTATTTT. Combining the CDR3 with reference TRBV5-1 and TRBJ2-3 gives the whole variable domain KAGVTQTPRYLIKTRGQQVTLSCSPISGHRSVSWYQQTPGQGLQFLFEYFSETQRNKGNFPGRFSGRQFSNSRSEMNVSTLELGDSALYLCASSLGDRTDTQYFGPGTRLTVL.

The V and J genes are TRBV6-5 and TRBJ1-2, with D maybe TRBD1 (6 bases). Germline CDR1 MNHEY, CDR2 SVGAGI. V was trimmed by 6 bases and J by 7 bases, leaving 15 bases between them. The CDR3 runs 13 residues. The CDR3 coding sequence is TGTGCCAGCAGGCGCCGGGGGGCGAGTGGCTACACCTTC. This translates into CASRRRGASGYTF.

This chain links TRBV10-3 with TRBJ2-7; TRBD1 agrees at 8 bases. V trimming: 6 bases; J trimming: 5 bases; junction bases outside the gene matches: 15. The CDR3 has 16 residues. CDR1 is ENHRY and CDR2 is SYGVKD in the germline V gene. DNA for the CDR3: TGTGCCATCAGGGGGACAGGACAGGGCCAATTGAACGAGCAGTACTTC. Translated, it gives CAIRGTGQGQLNEQYF.

In regard to this clone: One end of the junction does not line up with germline, which may come from a read error. This chain links TRBV7-9 with TRBJ1-5; D not resolved. Looked up from germline, CDR1 is SEHNR and CDR2 is FQNEAQ (reference sequence). The CDR3 contains 13 residues. The CDR3 DNA is TGTTCCAGCAGCTTGGAGGGAAGTCAGCCCCAGCATTTT. The encoded protein is CSSSLEGSQPQHF.

In DNA form, the CDR3 reads TGCGCCAGCAGCCTGGGGACAGCTGGGAACACTGAAGCTTTCTTT. Encoded protein: CASSLGTAGNTEAFF. This chain uses TRBV5-1 with TRBJ1-1, with 7 bases aligning to TRBD1. This CDR3 is 15 amino acids long. V was clipped by 4 bases and J by 1 base; unmatched bases: 7. CDR1 and CDR2 from the germline V gene are SGHRS and YFSETQ. Full variable domain (remainder filled in from reference TRBV5-1 and TRBJ1-1): KAGVTQTPRYLIKTRGQQVTLSCSPISGHRSVSWYQQTPGQGLQFLFEYFSETQRNKGNFPGRFSGRQFSNSRSEMNVSTLELGDSALYLCASSLGTAGNTEAFFGQGTRLTVV.

The chain is built from TRBV19 and TRBJ2-7; 7 bases are shared with TRBD1. The CDR3 covers 14 residues. Germline trimming cut 4 bases from V and 1 base from J; bases unmatched to any gene: 4. CDR1 is LNHDA and CDR2 is SQIVND in the germline V gene (reference sequence). DNA of the CDR3: TGTGCCAGTAGTACCCGGACAGGTTCCTACGAGCAGTACTTC. Its translation: CASSTRTGSYEQYF. Variable domain in full (rest from reference TRBV19 and TRBJ2-7): DGGITQSPKYLFRKEGQNVTLSCEQNLNHDAMYWYRQDPGQGLRLIYYSQIVNDFQKGDIAEGYSVSREKKESFPLTVTSAQKNPTAFYLCASSTRTGSYEQYFGPGTRLTVT.

J is TRBJ2-1 and V is TRBV20-1; D not certain. V was shortened by 6 bases and J by 9 bases, with 12 bases between the two germline ends. The germline CDR1 and CDR2 sequences are DFQATT and SNEGSKA (reference sequence). This CDR3 contains 11 residues. CDR3 region: CSARQPPEQFF. CDR3 bases: TGCAGTGCCAGGCAACCGCCTGAGCAGTTCTTC.

This clone has just a few counts. This chain connects TRBV7-9 to TRBJ1-2, with unresolved D. Trimming took off 1 base at V and 8 bases at J, with 8 bases between the two ends. The V gene's germline CDR1 is SEHNR and CDR2 FQNEAQ (reference sequence). There are 12 residues in the CDR3. The CDR3 spells CASSLDTVGYTF. Written as DNA, the CDR3 is TGTGCCAGCAGCTTAGATACAGTCGGCTACACCTTC.

V is TRBV4-1 and J is TRBJ1-3; D unclear. Germline CDR1 MGHRA, CDR2 YSYEKL. The CDR3 extends over 13 amino acids. Deletions cut 0 bases from V and 9 bases from J, with 9 bases between. CDR3: CASSQERDSTIYF. CDR3 nucleotide sequence: TGCGCCAGCAGCCAAGAGCGGGATAGCACCATATATTTT.

The chain joins TRBV7-2 to TRBJ1-2; possible D gene TRBD1, 5 bases. This CDR3 spans 14 amino acids. CDR1 SGHTA and CDR2 FQGNSA come from the germline V gene. V was cut by 7 bases and J by 3 bases, with 15 bases left in between. The CDR3: CASNLGGEHYGYTF. The CDR3 DNA follows: TGTGCCAGCAACCTCGGGGGGGAGCACTATGGCTACACCTTC.

The chain employs TRBV21-1 and TRBJ1-4. TRBV21-1 is given as a pseudogene. The CDR3 is made up of 19 amino acids. For the CDR3, the DNA is TGTGCCAGCAGCCCTCCGAAAAAAGGGATCACGGGGGTAGAGGAAAAACTGTTTTTT. Translation: CASSPPKKGITGVEEKLFF.

This rearrangement joins TRBV2 to TRBJ2-1, with a tentative D call TRBD2 (7 bases). V gave up 10 bases and J gave up 5 bases, with 39 bases separating them. The CDR3 covers 21 residues. CDR1 and CDR2 (germline): SNHLY, FYNNEI. The CDR3 DNA is TGTGCCACCCGAAGGGATAATCAAGGGGGACTACACCCTACGAGAAACAATGAGCAGTTCTTC. The encoded protein is CATRRDNQGGLHPTRNNEQFF.

This clone rates as medium-sized. The chain is built from TRBV5-1 and TRBJ2-7; perhaps TRBD1 as D (6 bases). Trimming removed 4 bases at V and 2 bases at J, with 16 bases between. The CDR3 is made up of 15 amino acids. CDR1 and CDR2 from the germline V gene are SGHRS and YFSETQ. CDR3 bases: TGCGCCAGCAGCCCGGGGCAGGGGTTCCCCTACGAGCAGTACTTC. Its protein product is CASSPGQGFPYEQYF.

This chain uses TRBV6-6 with TRBJ2-2; maybe TRBD2 (5 bases). The CDR3 totals 15 residues. CDR1 is MNHNY, CDR2 SVGAGI, per germline (reference sequence). The V end lost 6 bases, the J end lost 3 bases, and 14 bases lay between the germline ends. CDR3 amino acids: CASSPLKGDTGELFF. CDR3 in DNA: TGTGCCAGCAGCCCCTTGAAGGGAGACACCGGGGAGCTGTTTTTT.

The chain joins TRBV6-5 to TRBJ1-3; 7 nucleotides agree with TRBD1. V dropped 4 bases and J dropped 4; count of bases not matched to a gene: 4. The CDR3 length is 14 residues. Germline V gene data show CDR1 as MNHEY and CDR2 as SVGAGI. In DNA form, the CDR3 reads TGTGCCAGCAGTTGGGGGACAGCGGGAAACACCATATATTTT. Its protein is CASSWGTAGNTIYF.

The V gene is TRBV5-6, the J gene TRBJ2-3, with no clear D. Deletions cut 2 bases from V and 6 bases from J, with 7 bases between. This CDR3 spans 12 amino acids. Germline V gene lookup returns CDR1 SGHDT and CDR2 YYEEEE. The CDR3 is CASSLAGDTQYF. The CDR3 DNA is TGTGCCAGCAGCTTAGCCGGGGATACGCAGTATTTT. The full variable domain, rest sourced from reference TRBV5-6 and TRBJ2-3, is DAGVTQSPTHLIKTRGQQVTLRCSPKSGHDTVSWYQQALGQGPQFIFQYYEEEERQRGNFPDRFSGHQFPNYSSELNVNALLLGDSALYLCASSLAGDTQYFGPGTRLTVL.

This clone was seen a single time. The V call is TRBV7-9, the J call TRBJ1-2, with no clear D. The CDR3 length is 15 residues. Deletions cut 2 bases from V and 5 bases from J, with 15 bases between. Germline loops: CDR1 SEHNR, CDR2 FQNEAQ (reference sequence). This CDR3 reads CASSLIPSAKYGYTF. DNA for the CDR3: TGTGCCAGCAGCTTAATCCCCTCTGCGAAGTATGGCTACACCTTC.

A word on this clone: Different DNA sequences within this sample yield the same CDR3. The rearrangement uses TRBV19 and TRBJ1-1, with D possibly being TRBD1 (5 bases). Between the trimmed V and J ends, which lost 3 bases and 2 bases, there was a span of 7 bases. CDR1 and CDR2 (germline): LNHDA, SQIVND (reference sequence). CDR3 length equals 13 residues. The CDR3 region has the DNA TGTGCCAGTAGTATCGGGACTAACACTGAAGCTTTCTTT. Translated, it gives CASSIGTNTEAFF.

The table lists this clone with a few counts. The gene calls are TRBV6-6 and TRBJ1-4; unclear D gene. CDR3 length: 12 amino acids. The V and J ends lost 2 bases and 5 bases respectively, with 3 bases between them. Germline V gene lookup returns CDR1 MNHNY and CDR2 SVGAGI (reference sequence). This CDR3 reads CASSYGNEKLFF. CDR3 in DNA: TGTGCCAGCAGTTACGGCAATGAAAAACTGTTTTTT.